Below are 19 T cell receptor beta chains sequenced from a single sample in a study of cytomegalovirus exposure and HLA in healthy donors. The PCR used 60 Vbeta and 13 Jbeta primers. The table came from immunoSEQ multiplex PCR; TCRdb's copy has only in-frame clones and leaves some out. In the table there are 95,000 to 110,000 clones, 78% of which are singletons. The sample comprised PBMCs. The source of these receptors is a woman aged 40 to 50 in good health and CMV-seronegative.

The rearrangement joins TRBV7-2 to TRBJ2-5, with D perhaps matching TRBD1 (5 bases). In germline, CDR1 is SGHTA, CDR2 FQGNSA. CDR3 length: 16 residues. The ends were cut back, 1 base at V and 7 bases at J, with 19 bases in the middle. The CDR3 nucleotides are TGTGCCAGCAGCTTAGTTGCAGGGCGAGTAGAAACGACCCAGTACTTC. This translates into CASSLVAGRVETTQYF. Filled out from reference TRBV7-2 and TRBJ2-5, the complete variable domain reads GAGVSQSPSNKVTEKGKDVELRCDPISGHTALYWYRQSLGQGLEFLIYFQGNSAPDKSGLPSDRFSAERTGGSVSTLTIQRTQQEDSAVYLCASSLVAGRVETTQYFGPGTRLLVL.

This clone occurred a few times. This chain joins TRBV19 and TRBJ1-5; tentatively, D is TRBD1 (5 bases). Germline values: CDR1 LNHDA, CDR2 SQIVND (reference sequence). V shed 3 bases and J shed 6 bases, with 15 bases lying between them. CDR3 size: 15 residues. CDR3: CASSMGRGLGQPQHF. The CDR3 DNA reads as TGTGCCAGTAGTATGGGGAGGGGTCTAGGTCAGCCCCAGCATTTT.

The CDR3 DNA reads TGTGCCAGCAGTTCCCGGGGTAGGGGGAACAATCAGCCCCAGCATTTT. Protein sequence: CASSSRGRGNNQPQHF. V and J are TRBV28 and TRBJ1-5; possible D gene TRBD1, 6 bases. The germline CDR1 and CDR2 sequences are MDHEN and SYDVKM. Trimming took off 4 bases at V and 3 bases at J, with 16 bases between the two ends. The CDR3 has 16 amino acids.

This clone has a handful of counts. The junction departs from germline at one end; a sequencing error may be responsible. V and J are TRBV7-6 and TRBJ2-7; 12 bases align to TRBD2. This CDR3 region has 17 residues. Per the germline V gene, CDR1 is SGHVS and CDR2 is FNYEAQ. The CDR3 is CASSLGLAGVSSSEQYF. CDR3 coding DNA: TGTGCCAGCAGCTTAGGACTAGCGGGAGTTTCATCCTCCGAGCAGTACTTC.

This clone was seen more than once but under ten times. The chain has TRBV7-2 and TRBJ1-1, with D unresolved. Trimming removed 6 bases at V and 1 base at J, with 12 bases between. Germline values: CDR1 SGHTA, CDR2 FQGNSA. The CDR3 loop spans 14 amino acids. CDR3 amino acids: CASRETQRNTEAFF. CDR3 nucleotide sequence: TGTGCCAGCAGGGAGACCCAGAGGAACACTGAAGCTTTCTTT.

V and J are TRBV28 and TRBJ2-7, with TRBD2 matching over 16 bases. Trimming cost V 2 bases and J 5 bases; bases outside gene matches: 15. The CDR3 contains 20 residues. CDR1 is MDHEN, CDR2 SYDVKM, per germline. Here the CDR3 reads CASSLPPGLAGGPGGDEQYF. In DNA form, the CDR3 reads TGTGCCAGCAGTTTACCCCCGGGACTAGCGGGAGGGCCCGGAGGCGACGAGCAGTACTTC.

This clone was counted between two and nine times. The chain recombines TRBV29-1 with TRBJ2-5, with 9 positions matching TRBD2. The J segment lost 0 bases and the V segment lost 1 base, leaving 12 bases of the junction unmatched. The CDR3 consists of 18 residues. Germline CDR1 is SQVTM and CDR2 is ANQGSEA. This chain's CDR3 is CSVEGRFGAGGYQETQYF. CDR3 sequence (DNA): TGCAGCGTTGAAGGGAGATTCGGAGCGGGAGGTTACCAAGAGACCCAGTACTTC.

The CDR3 region is CASSPTGDTGELFF. The CDR3 DNA is TGTGCCAGCTCACCGACAGGGGACACCGGGGAGCTGTTTTTT. The J gene is TRBJ2-2, the V gene TRBV18; 8 nucleotides match TRBD1. J was trimmed by 3 bases and V by 3 bases; bases with no gene match: 0. Per the germline V gene, CDR1 is KGHSH and CDR2 is LQKENI. The CDR3 has 14 residues.

The CDR3, as DNA: TGTGCCACCAGCCCAGGGACTAGCGGGAATCTGGACATTCAGTACTTC. Translation gives CATSPGTSGNLDIQYF. This chain uses TRBV15 with TRBJ2-4; TRBD2 aligns across 13 bases. CDR1 and CDR2 from the germline V gene are LNHNV and YYDKDF (reference sequence). J was trimmed by 8 bases and V by 5 bases; bases with no gene match: 9. This CDR3 has 16 residues.

This chain connects TRBV6-5 to TRBJ2-3; D ambiguous. V was clipped by 0 bases and J by 4 bases, with 11 bases between them. Germline CDR1 reads MNHEY; CDR2 reads SVGAGI. This CDR3 region has 15 residues. The CDR3 DNA is TGTGCCAGCAGTTACTCCTCCGGAGTGGCAGATACGCAGTATTTT. It translates to CASSYSSGVADTQYF.

This clone appeared a single time. This sequence joins TRBV15 and TRBJ1-4; 10 bases fit TRBD1. Per germline, CDR1 LNHNV and CDR2 YYDKDF (reference sequence). The CDR3 has 14 amino acids. V trimming: 6 bases; J trimming: 5 bases; junction bases outside the gene matches: 3. The CDR3 region has the DNA TGTGCCACCAGAGGGGACAGGGGAAATGAAAAACTGTTTTTT. It codes for CATRGDRGNEKLFF.

The rearrangement links TRBV15 to TRBJ2-1; D is perhaps TRBD1 (5 bases). The germline V gene has CDR1 LNHNV and CDR2 YYDKDF (reference sequence). There are 17 residues in the CDR3. With 0 bases removed from V and 2 bases from J, the gap between germline ends came to 14 bases. CDR3: CATSREGTGLAYNEQFF. CDR3 bases: TGTGCCACCAGCAGAGAGGGAACAGGCCTAGCCTACAATGAGCAGTTCTTC.

V gene TRBV5-4 combines with J gene TRBJ2-2; 7 nucleotides align to TRBD2. The CDR3 is 14 residues long. Germline CDR1 SGHNT, CDR2 YYREEE (reference sequence). Trimming cost V 4 bases and J 6 bases; bases outside gene matches: 6. The CDR3 DNA follows: TGTGCCAGCAGCCAAAGACTAGCCCCCGGGGAGCTGTTTTTT. Its protein is CASSQRLAPGELFF. The variable domain in full, with the rest retrieved from reference TRBV5-4 and TRBJ2-2, is ETGVTQSPTHLIKTRGQQVTLRCSSQSGHNTVSWYQQALGQGPQFIFQYYREEENGRGNFPPRFSGLQFPNYSSELNVNALELDDSALYLCASSQRLAPGELFFGEGSRLTVL.

V is TRBV21-1 and J is TRBJ1-1. TRBV21-1 is flagged as a pseudogene. This CDR3 has 14 amino acids. CDR3 sequence: CASSKGRGGVEAFF. The CDR3 nucleotides read TGTGCCAGCAGCAAAGGTAGGGGGGGGGTTGAAGCTTTCTTT.

This rearrangement joins TRBV6-6 to TRBJ2-7, with 15 bases that match TRBD2. Unmatched junction bases numbered 6, after V lost 8 bases and J lost 4 bases. Germline V lookup: CDR1 MNHNY, CDR2 SVGAGI (reference sequence). The CDR3 runs 15 residues. CDR3 DNA sequence: TGTGCCAGCGGCCCCGGGACTAGCGGGAGGTACGAGCAGTACTTC. It codes for CASGPGTSGRYEQYF.

The chain links TRBV6-5 to TRBJ2-1, with 10 bases identical to TRBD1. Germline CDR1 reads MNHEY; CDR2 reads SVGAGI. V gave up 3 bases and J gave up 4 bases; unmatched junction bases: 6. The CDR3 is 16 amino acids. CDR3 DNA sequence: TGTGCCAGCAGTTATTGGCCGGGACAGGGGTACAATGAGCAGTTCTTC. Translation gives CASSYWPGQGYNEQFF.

The sample holds a few counts of this clone. This chain connects TRBV13 to TRBJ2-7; tentative D call: TRBD1 (5 bases). V lost 1 base and J lost 7, with 17 bases in between. The germline V gene encodes CDR1 PRHDT and CDR2 FYEKMQ (reference sequence). CDR3 size: 15 residues. The CDR3 nucleotides are TGTGCCAGCAGCTTAGTCAACAGGCCCCTAGGGGAGCAGTACTTC. It specifies CASSLVNRPLGEQYF.

The chain carries TRBV14 and TRBJ1-2; tentatively, D is TRBD1 (5 bases). The CDR3 is 14 amino acids. Trimming left V 2 bases short and J 8 bases short, with 15 bases between. From germline, CDR1 is SGHDN and CDR2 FVKESK. This CDR3 reads CASSQTGRAKGYTF. CDR3 DNA: TGTGCCAGCAGCCAAACTGGCAGGGCTAAGGGCTACACCTTC.

This chain joins TRBV5-1 and TRBJ2-1; 10 bases are a match to TRBD2. Trimming cost V 0 bases and J 4 bases; bases outside gene matches: 10. This CDR3 comprises 18 residues. CDR1 is SGHRS, CDR2 YFSETQ, per germline. CDR3 loop: CASSLAQKREGQYNEQFF. In DNA, the CDR3 is TGCGCCAGCAGCTTGGCCCAAAAGCGGGAGGGCCAGTACAATGAGCAGTTCTTC.